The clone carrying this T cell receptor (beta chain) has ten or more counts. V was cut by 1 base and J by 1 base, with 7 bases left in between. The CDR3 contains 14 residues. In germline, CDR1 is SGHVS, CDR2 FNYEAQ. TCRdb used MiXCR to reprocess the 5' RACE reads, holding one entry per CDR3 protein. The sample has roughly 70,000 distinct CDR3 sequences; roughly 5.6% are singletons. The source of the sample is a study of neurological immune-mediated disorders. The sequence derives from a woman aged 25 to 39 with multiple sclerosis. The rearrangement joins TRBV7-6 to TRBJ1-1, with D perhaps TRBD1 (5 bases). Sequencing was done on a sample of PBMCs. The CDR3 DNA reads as TGTGCCAGCAGCTTAGACAGGAGGAACACTGAAGCTTTCTTT. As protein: CASSLDRRNTEAFF.